This T cell receptor (beta chain) stems from a study of post-analysis software for immune sequencing data. Study summary: Recorded disease courses covered relapsing-remitting, secondary progressive and progressive-relapsing multiple sclerosis. Some patients had no subtype annotation.

Unique molecular identifiers were present in the TCR beta cDNA libraries. TCRdb ran MiXCR on the PCR reads and lists one entry per CDR3 protein. The profile shows hundreds of thousands of distinct CDR3 sequences, approximately 59% of them singletons. General study points: Relative to controls, patients had a few TRBV segments at higher frequency, with TRBV5-6, TRBV5-1 and TRBV20-1 among these. With F measure, samples from one preparation batch clustered together strongly.

The ends were cut back, 1 base at V and 6 bases at J, with 8 bases in the middle. This CDR3 spans 13 amino acids. Germline-derived CDR1 and CDR2 are KGHDR and SFDVKD. Worth noting for this clonotype: Its specificity is unknown.

Sequencing input: blood. The chain has TRBV24-1 and TRBJ1-2; weak D call: TRBD1 (5 bases). The sequence was obtained from a girl aged 2-9 years with multiple sclerosis. CDR3 in amino acids: CATSDFQGDGYTF. The CDR3 DNA sequence: TGTGCCACCAGTGATTTTCAGGGCGATGGCTACACCTTC.